This T cell receptor beta chain was found in a study of OX40 agonist ivuxolimab in advanced cancers. Study as a whole: Every 2 weeks, patients received ivuxolimab intravenously, dosed at 0.01 to 10 mg/kg.

General study findings and limits: The antigen specificity of the peripheral T cells (those that were expanded) was not determined. Circulating CD4+ and CD8+ T cells showed clonal expansion by week 6 at 0.1 to 3.0 mg/kg.

Clones were read by immunoSEQ multiplex PCR, and TCRdb kept only the in-frame ones, dropping some. The sample lists over 90,000 clones, approximately 93% occurring once. Of note for this clone: Its antigen is not identified.

Exclusion applied to patients with autoimmune disease history or systemic immunosuppression. With 4 bases removed from V and 2 bases from J, the gap between germline ends came to 12 bases. There are 14 residues in the CDR3. CDR1 and CDR2 from the germline V gene are MGHDK and SYGVNS. Sequenced here: CD4+ or CD8+ T cells sorted from blood, sampled in a trial of the OX40 agonist ivuxolimab. J is TRBJ2-7 and V is TRBV25-1, with D unresolved. This receptor was identified in an adult with an advanced solid tumor such as melanoma, head and neck, liver or kidney cancer. The CDR3 sequence: CASSARRATYEQYF. The DNA for the CDR3 is TGTGCCAGCAGTGCCCGTAGGGCTACCTACGAGCAGTACTTC.